Listed below are T cell receptor beta chains from one sample, sequenced in a study of identical twins. Each CDR3 protein gets one entry after TCRdb re-called the 5' RACE reads with MiXCR. Among 400,000 to 550,000 distinct CDR3 sequences listed, approximately 22% were seen once. These data also formed part of another study, on T cells expressing NK-cell markers.

Sample: CD4+ T cells sorted from blood. The receptors originated from a young woman in good health. Both conserved end residues are part of each CDR3. Fields, in order: D gene, clone size, J gene, V gene, CDR3 DNA, CDR3 protein. D genes are given only for firm matches. The size of a clone is reported for some rows only, either as once, few or many, or as a class for expanded clones.

TRBD2 | - | TRBJ2-7 | TRBV6-1 | TGTGCCAGCAGATCCGGCGCTAGCGGGTCCCCCTACGAGCAGTACTTC | CASRSGASGSPYEQYF
- | few | TRBJ1-6 | TRBV12-3/TRBV12-4 | TGTGCCACCCAGAGCTCCTATAATTCACCCCTCCACTTT | CATQSSYNSPLHF
- | few | TRBJ1-2 | TRBV20-1 | TGCAGTGCTAGAGAGAATAGTGGCTACACCTTC | CSARENSGYTF
- | few | TRBJ2-7 | TRBV15 | TGTGCCACCAGCAGAGAGGGGGGCCGTTTGGGGTCTTACGAGCAGTACTTC | CATSREGGRLGSYEQYF
TRBD1 | many | TRBJ1-1 | TRBV7-3 | TGTGCCAGCAGCGCTACAGGGGCGACTGAAGCTTTCTTT | CASSATGATEAFF
- | - | TRBJ1-2 | TRBV7-9 | TGTGCCAGCAGCTTTCCAGAAGGTGGCTACACCTTC | CASSFPEGGYTF
- | - | TRBJ1-1 | TRBV12-3/TRBV12-4 | TGTGCCAGCAGTGAAGCAGGGCCCCGTGACACTGAAGCTTTCTTT | CASSEAGPRDTEAFF
- | many | TRBJ2-7 | TRBV2 | TGTGCCAGCAGTGAGAACTACGAGCAGTACTTC | CASSENYEQYF
- | - | TRBJ2-1 | TRBV7-3 | TGTGCCAGCAGCTTAATTGGCGGGTCCCCATACAATGAGCAGTTCTTC | CASSLIGGSPYNEQFF
- | - | TRBJ2-5 | TRBV5-1 | TGCGCCAGCAGCTTGGGCGGGACAGATCCGTACCAAGAGACCCAGTACTTC | CASSLGGTDPYQETQYF
- | few | TRBJ2-7 | TRBV6-1 | TGTGCCAGCAGTCCTCTCCGAGGGCCCTACGAGCAGTACTTC | CASSPLRGPYEQYF
- | - | TRBJ1-1 | TRBV5-1 | TGCGCCAGCAGCTCAGGTTCGGTCATGAACACTGAAGCTTTCTTT | CASSSGSVMNTEAFF
- | few | TRBJ2-7 | TRBV3-1 | TGTGCCAGCAGCCCTAGTTGGGGATCCTACGAGCAGTACTTC | CASSPSWGSYEQYF
- | - | TRBJ2-2 | TRBV6-4 | TGTGCCAGCAGTGACTCATACCGAACCGGGGAGCTGTTTTTT | CASSDSYRTGELFF
TRBD1 | few | TRBJ2-1 | TRBV29-1 | TGCAGCGTGTCGCCGGGACAGGGGGCACAGACTAAGCAGTTCTTC | CSVSPGQGAQTKQFF
- | - | TRBJ2-3 | TRBV12-3/TRBV12-4 | TGTGCCAGCAGTTGGCTCCTCGGGACCCGACGCACAGATACGCAGTATTTT | CASSWLLGTRRTDTQYF
TRBD1 | - | TRBJ1-2 | TRBV2 | TGTGCCAGCAGCGGACAGGGGCCCGGCTATGGCTACACCTTC | CASSGQGPGYGYTF
- | - | TRBJ1-4 | TRBV7-8 | TGTGCCAGCAGCACAAAAATTCCGGGGCAGTTT | CASSTKIPGQF
- | - | TRBJ2-7 | TRBV6-1 | TGTGCCAGCAGTCCCGGACCGAGGAACACCTACGAGCAGTACTTC | CASSPGPRNTYEQYF
TRBD1 | - | TRBJ1-1 | TRBV29-1 | TGCAGCGCCGTCGCAGGGGGGAACACTGAAGCTTTCTTT | CSAVAGGNTEAFF
TRBD1 | - | TRBJ1-1 | TRBV2 | TGTGCCAGTACGACAGGGAGGTCCACTGAAGCTTTCTTT | CASTTGRSTEAFF
- | few | TRBJ2-7 | TRBV12-3/TRBV12-4 | TGTGCCAGTTCAAGAAACAGGGATGGCTACGAGCAGTACTTC | CASSRNRDGYEQYF
- | - | TRBJ1-1 | TRBV12-3/TRBV12-4 | TGTGCCAGCAGTTGGTCGACAGGAACTGAAGCTTTCTTT | CASSWSTGTEAFF
- | few | TRBJ2-7 | TRBV6-5 | TGTGCCAGCAGTTACTCGATCTCTAGCGTTACCTACGAGCAGTACTTC | CASSYSISSVTYEQYF
- | - | TRBJ2-7 | TRBV10-3 | TGTGCCATCAGTGGAAACGAAGCCTACGAGCAGTACTTC | CAISGNEAYEQYF
- | - | TRBJ2-5 | TRBV5-1 | TGCGCCAGCAGCTTCGCAGTTCAAGAGACCCAGTACTTC | CASSFAVQETQYF
TRBD1 | - | TRBJ1-2 | TRBV10-3 | TGTGCCATCACATACACAGGGGCTCCTGGCTACACCTTC | CAITYTGAPGYTF
- | few | TRBJ2-3 | TRBV3-1 | TGTGCCAGCAGCCAAGATTCTCGGTCTTACTACACAGATACGCAGTATTTT | CASSQDSRSYYTDTQYF
- | few | TRBJ1-5 | TRBV4-2 | TGTGCCAGCAGCCCCCGGGGCAAGGGTGCTCAGCCCCAGCATTTT | CASSPRGKGAQPQHF
- | - | TRBJ1-6 | TRBV23-1 | TGCGCCAGCAGTCAATCGACGGATTGGGGGTGCTGTGATTCACCCCTCCACTTT | CASSQSTDWGCCDSPLHF
- | - | TRBJ2-3 | TRBV10-3 | TGTGCCATCAGTGGAGAGGGACTTGAAACGCAGTATTTT | CAISGEGLETQYF
- | - | TRBJ2-7 | TRBV3-1 | TGTGCCAGCAGCCAAGATCGGACTCCCCGTCAGCAGTACTTC | CASSQDRTPRQQYF
- | few | TRBJ1-2 | TRBV20-1 | TGCAGTGCTCTGGGAGTCTATGGCTACACCTTC | CSALGVYGYTF
- | many | TRBJ1-1 | TRBV18 | TGTGCCAGCTCACCACCTGGGGTTGGGGGAATCACTGAAGCTTTCTTT | CASSPPGVGGITEAFF
- | - | TRBJ2-7 | TRBV6-1 | TGTGCCAGCAGTCAACGGGGGAACGAGCAGTACTTC | CASSQRGNEQYF
- | - | TRBJ2-1 | TRBV10-2 | TGCGCCAGCGGTGAGGGGCTTGAGCAGTTCTTC | CASGEGLEQFF
- | few | TRBJ2-7 | TRBV6-5 | TGTGCCAGCAGTTCGGCCGACAAATACGAGCAGTACTTC | CASSSADKYEQYF
- | many | TRBJ2-3 | TRBV29-1 | TGCAGCGTACCCCGACAGGAGAGCACAGATACGCAGTATTTT | CSVPRQESTDTQYF
- | once | TRBJ2-7 | TRBV27 | TGTGCCAGCAGTTTAGGGTTCATGGGCTCCTACGAGCAGTACTTC | CASSLGFMGSYEQYF
TRBD2 | - | TRBJ2-1 | TRBV30 | TGTGCCTGGGGACTAGCGGGAGGTAATGAGCAGTTCTTC | CAWGLAGGNEQFF
TRBD2 | - | TRBJ2-5 | TRBV5-1 | TGCGTCAGCGGTGCTCGGCCTAGCGGGGAAGAGACCCAGTACTTC | CVSGARPSGEETQYF
- | many | TRBJ2-1 | TRBV20-1 | TGCAGTGCTAGGAAGGTGTCCAATGAGCAGTTCTTC | CSARKVSNEQFF
TRBD2 | - | TRBJ2-1 | TRBV11-3 | TGTGCCAGCAGCCAAGCTACTAGCGGACGCAATGAGCAGTTCTTC | CASSQATSGRNEQFF
- | - | TRBJ2-6 | TRBV27 | TGTGCCAGCAGTTTGGAAAGGGCAGGGGCCAACGTCCTGACTTTC | CASSLERAGANVLTF
- | few | TRBJ2-1 | TRBV12-3/TRBV12-4 | TGTGCCAGCAGTTCATCGGGGAGTAGTTTCAATGAGCAGTTCTTC | CASSSSGSSFNEQFF
TRBD1 | few | TRBJ2-1 | TRBV20-1 | TGCAGTGCTGACAGGGGGGCGGATGTGAATGAGCAGTTCTTC | CSADRGADVNEQFF